One sample yielded the 5 T cell receptor beta chains listed below, sequenced in a study of monozygotic twins with cystic fibrosis. The protocol was immunoSEQ multiplex PCR, while the TCRdb copy is restricted to in-frame clones and leaves out a portion. The table shows 32,000 or so clones, with 92% occurring only once. Sequenced sample: blood. These receptor sequences come from a girl aged 2 to 10 with cystic fibrosis.

The genes are TRBV7-2 and TRBJ1-2, with TRBD1 matching 7 bases. Germline V gene lookup returns CDR1 SGHTA and CDR2 FQGNSA. This CDR3 is built from 18 residues. The V gene end was trimmed by 0 bases and the J gene end by 4 bases; junction bases not matched to a gene: 14. CDR3 residues: CASSLAGVGGSFPYGYTF. For the CDR3, the DNA is TGTGCCAGCAGCTTAGCGGGGGTAGGGGGCTCTTTTCCCTATGGCTACACCTTC.

The rearrangement uses TRBV6-5 and TRBJ1-5, with a possible D match to TRBD1 (5 bases). V dropped 5 bases and J dropped 5 bases, with 16 bases sitting between them. The CDR3 is 15 amino acids. Germline values: CDR1 MNHEY, CDR2 SVGAGI. As DNA, the CDR3 is TGTGCCAGCAGTATTCAGGCAGGGATTCATCAGCCCCAGCATTTT. Its protein is CASSIQAGIHQPQHF.

The chain is built from TRBV5-8 and TRBJ1-2; possibly TRBD1 for D (5 bases). This CDR3 comprises 13 residues. Germline V lookup: CDR1 SGHTS, CDR2 YDEGEE. V was pared by 4 bases and J by 4 bases, with 11 bases between. The CDR3 reads CASSLIQAYGYTF. The CDR3 nucleotides are TGTGCCAGCAGCCTGATACAGGCCTATGGCTACACCTTC. Based on the CDR3 plus reference TRBV5-8 and TRBJ1-2, the full variable domain is EAGVTQSPTHLIKTRGQQATLRCSPISGHTSVYWYQQALGLGLQFLLWYDEGEERNRGNFPPRFSGRQFPNYSSELNVNALELEDSALYLCASSLIQAYGYTFGSGTRLTVV.

The chain couples TRBV2 to TRBJ2-3; a possible D gene is TRBD2 (6 bases). V was trimmed by 5 bases and J by 6 bases, leaving 18 bases between them. The germline V gene has CDR1 SNHLY and CDR2 FYNNEI. CDR3 size: 15 residues. DNA of the CDR3: TGTGCCAGCAGTCTGGTTTTGCCAGGGAGGGATACGCAGTATTTT. Protein sequence: CASSLVLPGRDTQYF.

This chain uses TRBV7-9 with TRBJ1-1; weak D call: TRBD1 (6 bases). The V end was cut by 4 bases, the J end by 8 bases, with 11 bases between. CDR1 and CDR2 (germline): SEHNR, FQNEAQ (reference sequence). The CDR3 totals 12 residues. DNA of the CDR3: TGTGCCAGCAGCTGGGGGGGCAGCGAAGCTTTCTTT. It encodes CASSWGGSEAFF.